This is a list of T cell receptor beta chains from one sample in a study of neurological immune-mediated disorders. TCRdb itself ran the 5' RACE reads through MiXCR, one entry per CDR3 protein. This table has tens of thousands of distinct CDR3 sequences, about 17% appearing once. Sequences were obtained from CD4+ T cells from blood. The receptor source for this set is a female donor with HTLV-1-associated myelopathy (HAM/TSP). Both conserved end residues are part of each CDR3. The D gene is left open where the match is weak. Size is stated for part of the rows, as once, few or many counts, or as a class when the clone is expanded.

j_gene: TRBJ2-3; abundance: -; v_gene: TRBV5-1; d_gene: TRBD2; len: 17; CDR3aa: CASSWHVEAGITDTQYF; CDR3nt: TGCGCCAGCAGCTGGCACGTGGAAGCGGGGATCACAGATACGCAGTATTTT
j_gene: TRBJ2-3; abundance: many; v_gene: TRBV20-1; d_gene: TRBD2; len: 15; CDR3aa: CSAAPLAGSTDTQYF; CDR3nt: TGCAGTGCCGCCCCTCTAGCGGGGAGCACAGATACGCAGTATTTT
j_gene: TRBJ2-5; abundance: medium-sized; v_gene: TRBV4-2; d_gene: -; len: 14; CDR3aa: CASSQGGSLETQYF; CDR3nt: TGTGCCAGCAGCCAAGGGGGTTCTCTGGAGACCCAGTACTTC
j_gene: TRBJ1-2; abundance: -; v_gene: TRBV25-1; d_gene: -; len: 12; CDR3aa: CASSDPLYGYTF; CDR3nt: TGTGCCAGCAGTGACCCACTGTATGGCTACACCTTC
j_gene: TRBJ2-1; abundance: many; v_gene: TRBV10-3; d_gene: -; len: 15; CDR3aa: CAISRAESSYNEQFF; CDR3nt: TGTGCCATTAGCAGGGCCGAGTCCTCCTACAATGAGCAGTTCTTC
j_gene: TRBJ2-7; abundance: many; v_gene: TRBV20-1; d_gene: TRBD2; len: 18; CDR3aa: CSAPDWTSGNFFSYEQYF; CDR3nt: TGCAGTGCTCCGGACTGGACTAGCGGGAATTTTTTCTCCTACGAGCAGTACTTC
j_gene: TRBJ1-2; abundance: many; v_gene: TRBV18; d_gene: -; len: 13; CDR3aa: CASSPATAYGYTF; CDR3nt: TGTGCCAGCTCACCGGCGACAGCTTATGGCTACACCTTC
j_gene: TRBJ1-6; abundance: many; v_gene: TRBV12-3/TRBV12-4; d_gene: TRBD1; len: 14; CDR3aa: CASSVGQGDSPLHF; CDR3nt: TGTGCCAGCAGTGTGGGACAGGGTGATTCACCCCTCCACTTT
j_gene: TRBJ1-6; abundance: many; v_gene: TRBV6-5; d_gene: -; len: 13; CDR3aa: CASTGRTNSPLHF; CDR3nt: TGTGCCAGCACCGGCAGGACCAATTCACCCCTCCACTTT
j_gene: TRBJ2-1; abundance: many; v_gene: TRBV18; d_gene: -; len: 13; CDR3aa: CASSPVESNEQFF; CDR3nt: TGTGCCAGCTCACCTGTCGAGTCCAATGAGCAGTTCTTC
j_gene: TRBJ1-1; abundance: many; v_gene: TRBV2; d_gene: -; len: 13; CDR3aa: CASSVQGNTEAFF; CDR3nt: TGTGCCAGCAGTGTACAGGGTAACACTGAAGCTTTCTTT
j_gene: TRBJ2-1; abundance: many; v_gene: TRBV5-1; d_gene: TRBD2; len: 14; CDR3aa: CASSLAGDENEQFF; CDR3nt: TGCGCCAGCAGCTTAGCGGGAGATGAGAATGAGCAGTTCTTC
j_gene: TRBJ2-2; abundance: many; v_gene: TRBV20-1; d_gene: TRBD2; len: 12; CDR3aa: CSAAGGTGELFF; CDR3nt: TGCAGTGCCGCGGGAGGAACCGGGGAGCTGTTTTTT
j_gene: TRBJ2-3; abundance: -; v_gene: TRBV7-9; d_gene: -; len: 20; CDR3aa: CASSFYICSVLSGRLSTQYF; CDR3nt: -
j_gene: TRBJ2-5; abundance: many; v_gene: TRBV20-1; d_gene: -; len: 14; CDR3aa: CSPAQGGTGETQYF; CDR3nt: TGCAGTCCGGCTCAGGGCGGGACGGGAGAGACCCAGTACTTC
j_gene: TRBJ2-2; abundance: medium-sized; v_gene: TRBV5-1; d_gene: -; len: 14; CDR3aa: CASSFDVNTGELFF; CDR3nt: TGCGCCAGCAGCTTTGACGTTAACACCGGGGAGCTGTTTTTT
j_gene: TRBJ1-2; abundance: many; v_gene: TRBV2; d_gene: TRBD1; len: 14; CDR3aa: CASRGGQGADGYTF; CDR3nt: TGTGCCAGCAGGGGGGGACAGGGGGCTGATGGCTACACCTTC
j_gene: TRBJ1-1; abundance: many; v_gene: TRBV7-9; d_gene: TRBD1; len: 15; CDR3aa: CASSLMTGMNTEAFF; CDR3nt: TGTGCCAGCAGCTTAATGACAGGGATGAACACTGAAGCTTTCTTT
j_gene: TRBJ2-2; abundance: many; v_gene: TRBV4-1; d_gene: -; len: 16; CDR3aa: CASSQAIGRNTGELFF; CDR3nt: TGCGCCAGCAGCCAAGCCATCGGGAGGAACACCGGGGAGCTGTTTTTT
j_gene: TRBJ1-5; abundance: -; v_gene: TRBV20-1; d_gene: TRBD1; len: 17; CDR3aa: CSASGGQGIYSNQPQHF; CDR3nt: TGCAGTGCTAGCGGAGGACAGGGCATCTATAGCAATCAGCCCCAGCATTTT
j_gene: TRBJ2-1; abundance: -; v_gene: TRBV10-3; d_gene: -; len: 14; CDR3aa: CAISAVGNYNEQFF; CDR3nt: TGTGCCATCAGTGCGGTGGGGAACTACAATGAGCAGTTCTTC
j_gene: TRBJ2-7; abundance: many; v_gene: TRBV28; d_gene: -; len: 13; CDR3aa: CASSAGSSYEQYF; CDR3nt: TGTGCCAGCAGCGCAGGGAGCTCCTACGAGCAGTACTTC
j_gene: TRBJ1-4; abundance: -; v_gene: TRBV6-5; d_gene: -; len: 16; CDR3aa: CASSYSNRVTNEKLFF; CDR3nt: TGTGCCAGCAGTTACTCGAACAGGGTAACAAATGAAAAACTGTTTTTT
j_gene: TRBJ1-3; abundance: many; v_gene: TRBV20-1; d_gene: -; len: 15; CDR3aa: CSARATGPQGNTIYF; CDR3nt: TGCAGTGCTAGGGCGACGGGACCTCAGGGGAACACCATATATTTT
j_gene: TRBJ2-7; abundance: many; v_gene: TRBV5-6; d_gene: TRBD2; len: 13; CDR3aa: CASSPGRTYEQYF; CDR3nt: TGTGCCAGCAGCCCCGGGAGGACCTACGAGCAGTACTTC
j_gene: TRBJ2-3; abundance: many; v_gene: TRBV7-2; d_gene: -; len: 14; CDR3aa: CASSPPLLEITQYF; CDR3nt: TGTGCCAGCAGCCCGCCCCTCTTAGAAATTACGCAGTATTTT
j_gene: TRBJ2-1; abundance: -; v_gene: TRBV5-1; d_gene: -; len: 15; CDR3aa: CASSLAGPKNNEQFF; CDR3nt: TGCGCCAGCAGCTTGGCAGGACCGAAGAACAATGAGCAGTTCTTC
j_gene: TRBJ2-5; abundance: many; v_gene: TRBV20-1; d_gene: TRBD1; len: 14; CDR3aa: CSAGEGARAETQYF; CDR3nt: TGCAGTGCTGGAGAGGGGGCGCGGGCTGAGACCCAGTACTTC
j_gene: TRBJ1-3; abundance: many; v_gene: TRBV7-9; d_gene: -; len: 12; CDR3aa: CASSLPGATIYF; CDR3nt: TGTGCCAGCAGCCTCCCCGGGGCCACCATATATTTT
j_gene: TRBJ2-1; abundance: many; v_gene: TRBV7-2; d_gene: TRBD1; len: 13; CDR3aa: CASSFNRGNEQFF; CDR3nt: TGTGCCAGCAGCTTCAACAGGGGTAATGAGCAGTTCTTC
j_gene: TRBJ2-5; abundance: many; v_gene: TRBV18; d_gene: -; len: 14; CDR3aa: CASSTYAEGETQYF; CDR3nt: TGTGCCAGCTCAACGTATGCTGAGGGAGAGACCCAGTACTTC
j_gene: TRBJ1-1; abundance: -; v_gene: TRBV5-5; d_gene: -; len: 20; CDR3aa: CASSFYICSARDRGRTEAFF; CDR3nt: -
j_gene: TRBJ2-6; abundance: -; v_gene: TRBV9; d_gene: -; len: 16; CDR3aa: CASSATGSRRVNVLTF; CDR3nt: TGTGCCAGCAGCGCAACCGGGTCTCGCCGGGTCAACGTCCTGACTTTC
j_gene: TRBJ2-1; abundance: many; v_gene: TRBV20-1; d_gene: TRBD2; len: 16; CDR3aa: CSARSGLAGEYNEQFF; CDR3nt: TGCAGTGCTAGGTCGGGACTAGCGGGGGAATACAATGAGCAGTTCTTC
j_gene: TRBJ2-5; abundance: many; v_gene: TRBV20-1; d_gene: TRBD2; len: 13; CDR3aa: CSAETSGGQTQYF; CDR3nt: TGCAGTGCTGAAACTAGCGGGGGTCAGACCCAGTACTTC
j_gene: TRBJ2-5; abundance: many; v_gene: TRBV11-2; d_gene: TRBD2; len: 19; CDR3aa: CASSLTGTRVTRGRETQYF; CDR3nt: TGTGCCAGCAGCCTGACCGGGACTAGAGTAACTCGGGGTAGGGAGACCCAGTACTTC
j_gene: TRBJ1-3; abundance: many; v_gene: TRBV7-2; d_gene: -; len: 11; CDR3aa: CASSLADTIYF; CDR3nt: TGTGCCAGCAGCTTGGCGGACACCATATATTTT
j_gene: TRBJ1-1; abundance: many; v_gene: TRBV20-1; d_gene: -; len: 13; CDR3aa: CSAAGGGNTEAFF; CDR3nt: TGCAGTGCTGCAGGTGGGGGGAACACTGAAGCTTTCTTT
j_gene: TRBJ2-2; abundance: many; v_gene: TRBV6-5; d_gene: TRBD2; len: 17; CDR3aa: CASSYSHSGRYTGELFF; CDR3nt: TGTGCCAGCAGTTACTCGCATAGCGGGAGGTACACCGGGGAGCTGTTTTTT
j_gene: TRBJ2-5; abundance: -; v_gene: TRBV12-3/TRBV12-4; d_gene: TRBD2; len: 15; CDR3aa: CASSLAHSGSGNQYF; CDR3nt: TGTGCCAGCAGTTTAGCACATAGCGGGTCGGGGAACCAGTACTTC
j_gene: TRBJ2-7; abundance: -; v_gene: TRBV5-4; d_gene: TRBD1; len: 15; CDR3aa: CASSFPGTGYYEQYF; CDR3nt: TGTGCCAGCAGCTTTCCCGGGACAGGCTACTACGAGCAGTACTTC
j_gene: TRBJ1-4; abundance: many; v_gene: TRBV12-3/TRBV12-4; d_gene: -; len: 16; CDR3aa: CASTATWGRGNEKLFF; CDR3nt: TGTGCCAGCACTGCAACCTGGGGACGGGGGAATGAAAAACTGTTTTTT
j_gene: TRBJ2-7; abundance: many; v_gene: TRBV20-1; d_gene: -; len: 19; CDR3aa: CSARKGHLLGGQAFYEQYF; CDR3nt: TGCAGTGCTAGGAAGGGCCACCTGCTGGGGGGGCAAGCATTCTACGAGCAGTACTTC
j_gene: TRBJ2-7; abundance: many; v_gene: TRBV29-1; d_gene: TRBD2; len: 13; CDR3aa: CSAPGGGSGEQYF; CDR3nt: TGCAGCGCCCCCGGGGGAGGGTCTGGCGAGCAGTACTTC
j_gene: TRBJ2-5; abundance: many; v_gene: TRBV20-1; d_gene: TRBD2; len: 13; CDR3aa: CSAGLAGQETQYF; CDR3nt: TGCAGTGCTGGACTAGCGGGACAAGAGACCCAGTACTTC
j_gene: TRBJ1-1; abundance: many; v_gene: TRBV10-3; d_gene: TRBD1; len: 14; CDR3aa: CAIGATGGDTEAFF; CDR3nt: TGTGCCATCGGGGCAACAGGGGGAGACACTGAAGCTTTCTTT
j_gene: TRBJ2-5; abundance: many; v_gene: TRBV10-3; d_gene: TRBD1; len: 15; CDR3aa: CAISEDRVGQETQYF; CDR3nt: TGTGCCATCAGTGAAGACAGGGTTGGACAAGAGACCCAGTACTTC
j_gene: TRBJ1-2; abundance: many; v_gene: TRBV29-1; d_gene: -; len: 14; CDR3aa: CSVEVERVLDGYTF; CDR3nt: TGCAGCGTTGAAGTTGAGAGGGTTTTAGATGGCTACACCTTC
j_gene: TRBJ1-1; abundance: many; v_gene: TRBV12-3/TRBV12-4; d_gene: -; len: 13; CDR3aa: CASSLTSGFEAFF; CDR3nt: TGTGCCAGCAGTTTAACGTCGGGGTTTGAAGCTTTCTTT
j_gene: TRBJ2-3; abundance: many; v_gene: TRBV20-1; d_gene: TRBD2; len: 16; CDR3aa: CSARLRTSGTVDTQYF; CDR3nt: TGCAGTGCTAGACTCCGGACTAGCGGGACTGTAGATACGCAGTATTTT
j_gene: TRBJ1-1; abundance: -; v_gene: TRBV10-2; d_gene: -; len: 23; CDR3aa: CASSNLYNEQFFGPGTRNTEAFF; CDR3nt: -
j_gene: TRBJ2-3; abundance: many; v_gene: TRBV20-1; d_gene: TRBD1; len: 14; CDR3aa: CSAGTGAAADTQYF; CDR3nt: TGCAGTGCGGGGACAGGGGCAGCGGCAGATACGCAGTATTTT
j_gene: TRBJ2-5; abundance: medium-sized; v_gene: TRBV5-1; d_gene: -; len: 12; CDR3aa: CASRLGRETQYF; CDR3nt: TGCGCCAGCCGACTTGGTCGGGAGACCCAGTACTTC
j_gene: TRBJ2-3; abundance: many; v_gene: TRBV20-1; d_gene: -; len: 13; CDR3aa: CSAPPRGTDTQYF; CDR3nt: TGCAGTGCCCCTCCGCGAGGCACAGATACGCAGTATTTT